This T cell receptor beta chain is from a study of T cells in tuberculosis. The study's findings and limits: Smaller distances to GMM-specific TCRs suggested their expansion in active tuberculosis.

Trimming shortened V by 6 bases and J by 0 bases, and 11 bases separated the two germline ends. The germline V gene has CDR1 MNHEY and CDR2 SVGAGI. This CDR3 region has 14 residues. The time point is: new active TB diagnosis, blood taken before or within 7 days of starting treatment. Clones were read by immunoSEQ multiplex PCR, and TCRdb kept only the in-frame ones, dropping some. The table shows tens of thousands of clones, with roughly 85% occurring only once. For this clone: Antigen unknown.

The material sequenced was PBMCs, taken at tuberculosis diagnosis. This TCR was sampled from an adult with tuberculosis. The V gene is TRBV6-5, the J gene TRBJ1-1; D remains ambiguous. CDR3 in DNA: TGTGCCAGCAGATTACAGATTATGAACACTGAAGCTTTCTTT. Its protein product is CASRLQIMNTEAFF.